The 16 T cell receptor beta chains below all came from one sample that was sequenced in a study of vaccination and CD4 T cells after COVID-19. For these receptors, no antigen is known. CD4+ T cells that had been cultured provided DNA sequenced with the Oncomine TCR Beta short-read assay. TCRdb reprocessed the PCR reads via MiXCR and lists one record per CDR3 protein. The sample gives under 11,000 distinct CDR3 sequences, approximately 50% of which show up once; 21% is in the top ten. Treatment defined: 10-day PBMC culture with coronavirus spike peptide pools or control peptides (ViraFEST assay). The sequencing input was CD4+ T cells from blood, cultured in vitro. Receptors originate from a human donor who had recovered from COVID-19.

This chain uses TRBV7-9 with TRBJ2-2, with a possible D match to TRBD1 (5 bases). The CDR3 has 16 residues. Trimming took 2 bases from V and 4 from J, leaving 14 bases between them. Germline V gene sequence: CDR1 SEHNR, CDR2 FQNEAQ (reference sequence). The CDR3 sequence: CASSLPGHIPTGELFF. The DNA for the CDR3 is TGTGCCAGCAGCTTACCCGGACACATACCCACCGGGGAGCTGTTTTTT.

The rearrangement links TRBV6-1 to TRBJ2-7; 10 bases are a match to TRBD1. Germline trimming cut 10 bases from V and 3 bases from J; bases unmatched to any gene: 6. Per the germline V gene, CDR1 is MNHNS and CDR2 is SASEGT. The CDR3 covers 13 residues. CDR3: CATSGQGNYEQYF. CDR3 nucleotides: TGTGCCACTTCGGGACAGGGGAACTACGAGCAGTACTTC.

The rearrangement joins TRBV12-5 to TRBJ1-2; D ambiguous. The V and J ends lost 2 bases and 8 bases respectively, with 15 bases between them. Germline CDR1 is LGHNT and CDR2 is FRNRAP. The CDR3 totals 14 residues. CDR3 loop: CASGLWHLPGGYTF. CDR3 coding DNA: TGTGCTAGTGGTTTGTGGCACCTACCGGGGGGCTACACCTTC.

This clonotype was counted a single time. V usage is TRBV6-2 or TRBV6-3 and J usage is TRBJ2-7; D gene ambiguous. CDR1 and CDR2 from the germline V gene are MNHEY and SVGEGT. The CDR3 is 11 residues long. Trimming removed 6 bases from V and 4 bases from J, with 7 bases in between. The CDR3 region is CASREVYEQYF. The CDR3 DNA follows: TGTGCCAGCAGAGAGGTATACGAGCAGTACTTC.

The chain links TRBV19 to TRBJ2-4, with D perhaps matching TRBD2 (6 bases). From germline, CDR1 is LNHDA and CDR2 SQIVND (reference sequence). The length of the CDR3 is 15 residues. The germline V and J ends were trimmed by 5 bases and 8 bases, with 19 bases remaining between them. The CDR3 DNA is TGTGCCAGTAGTTCCCCCACCGGGAGAATGGACATTCAGTACTTC. It specifies CASSSPTGRMDIQYF.

This sequence joins TRBV9 and TRBJ2-1; D is possibly TRBD2 (7 bases). Per the germline V gene, CDR1 is SGDLS and CDR2 is YYNGEE. Deletions cut 5 bases from V and 10 bases from J, with 25 bases between. The CDR3 contains 16 residues. The CDR3 DNA is TGTGCCAGCAGTCCCCAAGTGGGATCAGGGGAGGGAGAGCAGTTCTTC. It yields the protein CASSPQVGSGEGEQFF.

The J gene is TRBJ1-2, the V gene TRBV18, with D tentatively TRBD1 (5 bases). Germline V gives CDR1 KGHSH, CDR2 LQKENI. V lost 0 bases, J lost 4 bases, and 9 bases lay in between. This CDR3 contains 14 residues. The CDR3 loop reads CASSPPQGGYGYTF. The CDR3 DNA follows: TGTGCCAGCTCACCACCCCAGGGCGGCTATGGCTACACCTTC.

Relative to its sample, this clonotype is medium-sized. The chain is built from TRBV19 and TRBJ2-5; D is perhaps TRBD1 or TRBD2 (6 bases each). This CDR3 has 12 amino acids. CDR1 is LNHDA, CDR2 SQIVND, per germline (reference sequence). Deletions cut 5 bases from V and 7 bases from J, with 11 bases between. CDR3 region: CASSPEGGTQYF. The CDR3, as DNA: TGTGCCAGTAGTCCCGAGGGGGGGACCCAGTACTTC.

The V gene is TRBV7-6, the J gene TRBJ2-6, with D tentatively TRBD2 (5 bases). The CDR3 sequence is 15 residues long. The V end was cut by 2 bases, the J end by 2 bases, with 7 bases between. The germline V gene encodes CDR1 SGHVS and CDR2 FNYEAQ. The CDR3 sequence is CASSLPGAGANVLTF. The CDR3 coding sequence is TGTGCCAGCAGCTTACCCGGGGCTGGGGCCAACGTCCTGACTTTC.

This chain links TRBV19 with TRBJ1-1; TRBD1 is a possible D gene (5 bases). Germline CDR1 reads LNHDA; CDR2 reads SQIVND (reference sequence). Trimming cost V 1 base and J 6 bases, with 12 bases left between them. This CDR3 has 14 amino acids. CDR3 amino acids: CASSIVSAGPEAFF. CDR3 nucleotide sequence: TGTGCCAGTAGTATAGTTTCCGCGGGACCTGAAGCTTTCTTT.

This chain connects TRBV21-1 to TRBJ2-2; TRBD1, the table's D call, was not compared with the DNA. TRBV21-1 is reported as a pseudogene. This CDR3 has 16 residues. For the CDR3, the DNA is TGTGCCAGAAATAGACCGGACAGGTCGAGCACCGGGGAGCTGTTTTTT. This gives the protein CARNRPDRSSTGELFF.

The CDR3 is CASHLGVTYGYTF. The CDR3 DNA sequence: TGTGCCAGCCACTTAGGGGTAACCTATGGCTACACCTTC. J is TRBJ1-2 and V is TRBV12-3 or TRBV12-4, with TRBD1 as a possible D gene (5 bases). The V gene lost 8 bases and the J gene lost 4 bases, with 14 bases spanning the gap. CDR3 length equals 13 residues.

V gene TRBV28 combines with J gene TRBJ2-3; D is ambiguous. V was pared by 4 bases and J by 0 bases, with 5 bases between. The germline gives CDR1 MDHEN, CDR2 SYDVKM. This CDR3 contains 13 residues. In DNA, the CDR3 is TGTGCCAGCAGTTCGGCTAGCACAGATACGCAGTATTTT. This encodes CASSSASTDTQYF.

The chain links TRBV20-1 to TRBJ2-1, with 7 bases fitting TRBD1. Germline CDR1 DFQATT, CDR2 SNEGSKA (reference sequence). After removal of 3 bases from V and 9 bases from J, the junction contained 20 bases not matched to a gene. The CDR3 has 17 amino acids. CDR3 region: CSASRLGQVPKGGEQFF. CDR3 DNA sequence: TGCAGTGCTAGCCGACTTGGACAGGTTCCAAAGGGTGGTGAGCAGTTCTTC.

This clonotype was seen a handful of times. The V and J genes are TRBV27 and TRBJ2-5; possibly TRBD1 for D (5 bases). V was cut by 5 bases and J by 3 bases, with 13 bases left in between. The V gene's germline CDR1 is MNHEY and CDR2 SMNVEV (reference sequence). This CDR3 has 14 amino acids. In DNA, the CDR3 is TGTGCCAGCAGTCCGTCGACAGCCGAAGAGACCCAGTACTTC. Amino acid sequence: CASSPSTAEETQYF.

The J gene is TRBJ2-1, the V gene TRBV7-2; D unclear. This CDR3 spans 12 amino acids. Germline lookup yields CDR1 SGHTA and CDR2 FQGNSA. The V end was cut by 3 bases, the J end by 10 bases, with 10 bases between. The CDR3 is CASSFDKHEQFF. The CDR3 bases are TGTGCCAGCAGCTTCGATAAACACGAGCAGTTCTTC.